This entry lists 32 T cell receptor beta chains sequenced from one sample in a study of CD8 T cells in Susac syndrome. RNA was extracted with the RNeasy kit, and a quantity of roughly 0.5 to 1 ug was reverse transcribed using random hexamers. Each CDR3 protein gets one entry after TCRdb re-called the immunoSEQ multiplex PCR reads with MiXCR. The sample includes about 150,000 distinct CDR3 sequences, approximately 93% of them seen just once. Sequencing was carried out using CD8+ T cells from PBMCs. All receptors derive from a human donor with multiple sclerosis.

This chain joins TRBV15 and TRBJ2-1; D gene uncertain. Germline V gene data show CDR1 as LNHNV and CDR2 as YYDKDF (reference sequence). Trimming took 0 bases from V and 2 from J, leaving 8 bases between them. The CDR3 contains 15 residues. This CDR3 is CATSRETSTYNEQFF. The CDR3 region has the DNA TGTGCCACCAGCAGAGAGACAAGCACCTACAATGAGCAGTTCTTC.

V gene TRBV25-1 combines with J gene TRBJ2-7; 10 bases match TRBD1. V trimming: 1 base; J trimming: 6 bases; junction bases outside the gene matches: 6. CDR3 size: 15 residues. Germline lookup yields CDR1 MGHDK and CDR2 SYGVNS. CDR3 nucleotides: TGTGCCAGCAGTGAATGGGACAGGGGTAAAGGCGAGCAGTACTTC. Its translation is CASSEWDRGKGEQYF.

This sequence joins TRBV2 and TRBJ2-3; D might be TRBD2 (6 bases). Trimming removed 7 bases from V and 3 bases from J, with 8 bases in between. CDR1 SNHLY and CDR2 FYNNEI come from the germline V gene. This CDR3 has 12 amino acids. DNA for the CDR3: TGTGCCAGCACCGGAGGGACAGATACGCAGTATTTT. This translates into CASTGGTDTQYF.

V usage is TRBV23-1 and J usage is TRBJ1-3; 11 nucleotides match TRBD1. TRBV23-1 is placed among ORFs of uncertain function. The CDR3 is 18 residues long. Unmatched junction bases numbered 14, after V lost 3 bases and J lost 7 bases. The CDR3 here is CASSQPGQGVARENTIYF. The CDR3 bases are TGCGCCAGCAGTCAGCCGGGACAGGGGGTGGCTCGGGAGAACACCATATATTTT.

V gene TRBV29-1 combines with J gene TRBJ1-1, with 7 bases identical to TRBD1. Germline lookup yields CDR1 SQVTM and CDR2 ANQGSEA. CDR3 length equals 16 residues. V was clipped by 5 bases and J by 0 bases; unmatched bases: 12. The CDR3 sequence is CSVNSRGMEMNTEAFF. The CDR3, as DNA: TGCAGCGTTAATTCCAGGGGGATGGAAATGAACACTGAAGCTTTCTTT. Using reference TRBV29-1 and TRBJ1-1 for the parts outside the CDR3, the full variable domain is SAVISQKPSRDICQRGTSLTIQCQVDSQVTMMFWYRQQPGQSLTLIATANQGSEATYESGFVIDKFPISRPNLTFSTLTVSNMSPEDSSIYLCSVNSRGMEMNTEAFFGQGTRLTVV.

The rearrangement uses TRBV9 and TRBJ2-3, with TRBD2 identical over 12 bases. There are 18 residues in the CDR3. In germline, CDR1 is SGDLS, CDR2 YYNGEE. J gave up 2 bases and V 0 bases, and 7 bases lay outside the gene matches. The CDR3 DNA reads as TGTGCCAGCAGCGTAGCTGACGGGACTAGCGGGTACACAGATACGCAGTATTTT. Translated: CASSVADGTSGYTDTQYF. Combining the CDR3 with reference TRBV9 and TRBJ2-3 gives the whole variable domain DSGVTQTPKHLITATGQRVTLRCSPRSGDLSVYWYQQSLDQGLQFLIQYYNGEERAKGNILERFSAQQFPDLHSELNLSSLELGDSALYFCASSVADGTSGYTDTQYFGPGTRLTVL.

The chain links TRBV20-1 to TRBJ1-5, with TRBD1 identical over 10 bases. The CDR3 consists of 15 residues. After removal of 6 bases from V and 1 base from J, the junction contained 6 bases not matched to a gene. CDR1 is DFQATT and CDR2 is SNEGSKA in the germline V gene (reference sequence). CDR3 in DNA: TGCAGTGCCCCGGGACAGGGGAAAAGCAATCAGCCCCAGCATTTT. Its protein is CSAPGQGKSNQPQHF.

V usage is TRBV19 and J usage is TRBJ1-6; 7 bases align to TRBD1. CDR3 length equals 16 residues. Looked up from germline, CDR1 is LNHDA and CDR2 is SQIVND (reference sequence). Trimming took 9 bases from V and 8 from J; bases not matched to a gene: 16. The CDR3: CASAAGQGGGYSPLHF. The CDR3, as DNA: TGTGCCAGCGCCGCCGGTCAAGGGGGCGGCTATTCACCCCTCCACTTT. Drawing the rest from reference TRBV19 and TRBJ1-6, the complete variable domain is DGGITQSPKYLFRKEGQNVTLSCEQNLNHDAMYWYRQDPGQGLRLIYYSQIVNDFQKGDIAEGYSVSREKKESFPLTVTSAQKNPTAFYLCASAAGQGGGYSPLHFGNGTRLTVT.

This clonotype was seen a single time. This sequence joins TRBV20-1 and TRBJ2-3; D is possibly TRBD2 (5 bases). V lost 1 base, J lost 2 bases, and 16 bases lay in between. The CDR3 runs to 16 residues. Germline V CDR1 and CDR2: DFQATT, SNEGSKA (reference sequence). CDR3 sequence reads: CSARVTRRVFTDTQYF. The CDR3 DNA follows: TGCAGTGCTAGAGTGACGAGGCGGGTCTTCACAGATACGCAGTATTTT.

This sequence joins TRBV5-1 and TRBJ2-3; the D gene is possibly TRBD1 (5 bases). The CDR3 is 15 amino acids. The germline V gene encodes CDR1 SGHRS and CDR2 YFSETQ. The germline V and J ends were trimmed by 4 bases and 0 bases, with 12 bases remaining between them. The CDR3 sequence is CASSPRQWSTDTQYF. The CDR3 DNA follows: TGCGCCAGCAGCCCACGACAGTGGAGCACAGATACGCAGTATTTT.

The chain uses TRBV12-3 or TRBV12-4 and TRBJ1-1; no reliable D call. The length of the CDR3 is 12 residues. Deletions cut 3 bases from V and 4 bases from J, with 6 bases between. The CDR3: CASSFGLTEAFF. Written as DNA, the CDR3 is TGTGCCAGCAGTTTTGGGCTCACTGAAGCTTTCTTT.

The gene calls are TRBV7-8 and TRBJ2-7; D not resolved. Germline CDR1 SGHVS, CDR2 FQNEAQ. Trimming removed 5 bases at V and 3 bases at J, with 17 bases between. This CDR3 is 15 amino acids long. The CDR3 spells CASSPKAAVHYEQYF. CDR3 sequence (DNA): TGTGCCAGCAGCCCCAAGGCGGCCGTCCACTACGAGCAGTACTTC.

The rearrangement links TRBV3-1 to TRBJ2-7; 9 positions agree with TRBD2. Germline V gives CDR1 LGHDT, CDR2 YNNKEL (reference sequence). CDR3 length equals 14 residues. J lost 2 bases, V lost 5 bases, and 4 bases had no gene match. The CDR3 loop is CASSFSGGTYEQYF. The CDR3 coding sequence is TGTGCCAGCAGCTTTAGCGGGGGAACCTACGAGCAGTACTTC.

Here the CDR3 reads CASSQEFRAGDDEQYF. The CDR3, as DNA: TGTGCCAGCAGCCAGGAGTTTAGGGCAGGGGATGACGAGCAGTACTTC. V and J are TRBV14 and TRBJ2-7; maybe TRBD1 (6 bases). Germline V gene lookup returns CDR1 SGHDN and CDR2 FVKESK. The CDR3 is made up of 16 amino acids. V was shortened by 3 bases and J by 5 bases, with 20 bases between the two germline ends.

The chain links TRBV2 to TRBJ2-2; the match to TRBD1 covers 12 bases. Germline V gene lookup returns CDR1 SNHLY and CDR2 FYNNEI. The CDR3 extends over 16 amino acids. J gave up 6 bases and V 6 bases, and 8 bases lay outside the gene matches. This CDR3 is CASRMGQGARAGELFF. In DNA form, the CDR3 reads TGTGCCAGCAGGATGGGACAGGGGGCCCGGGCCGGGGAGCTGTTTTTT.

J is TRBJ2-5 and V is TRBV13; D is undetermined. Per germline, CDR1 PRHDT and CDR2 FYEKMQ (reference sequence). The CDR3 runs 13 residues. V shed 5 bases and J shed 3 bases, with 10 bases lying between them. CDR3 nucleotides: TGTGCCAGCAGCGACCGAACAAAAGAGACCCAGTACTTC. This translates into CASSDRTKETQYF.

The chain uses TRBV11-2 and TRBJ2-7; TRBD2 matches at 9 bases. J gave up 4 bases and V 1 base, and 5 bases lay outside the gene matches. The V gene's germline CDR1 is SGHAT and CDR2 FQNNGV. The CDR3 extends over 15 amino acids. CDR3 region: CASSLGSGLAYEQYF. The CDR3 nucleotides read TGTGCCAGCAGCTTAGGTTCGGGACTAGCTTACGAGCAGTACTTC.

The V gene is TRBV29-1, the J gene TRBJ1-1, with D hard to call. Trimming stripped 6 bases from V and 0 bases from J, with 5 bases between. CDR1 is SQVTM and CDR2 is ANQGSEA in the germline V gene. The CDR3 has 11 residues. CDR3 in DNA: TGCAGCGTCGCGATGAACACTGAAGCTTTCTTT. Its translation is CSVAMNTEAFF.

The genes are TRBV7-9 and TRBJ2-4; TRBD2 matches 11 bases. Germline lookup yields CDR1 SEHNR and CDR2 FQNEAQ (reference sequence). The J segment lost 3 bases and the V segment lost 5 bases, leaving 9 bases of the junction unmatched. The CDR3 has 17 residues. The CDR3, as DNA: TGTGCCAGCAGCACCTTGACTAGCGGGGAGTTCAAAAACATTCAGTACTTC. Amino acids: CASSTLTSGEFKNIQYF.

The genes are TRBV6-2 or TRBV6-3 and TRBJ2-1; tentatively, D is TRBD2 (5 bases). The CDR3 contains 16 residues. Trimming removed 5 bases at V and 7 bases at J, with 21 bases between. Germline loops: CDR1 MNHEY, CDR2 SVGEGT. CDR3 sequence: CASSHITQRTANEQFF. CDR3 bases: TGTGCCAGCAGTCACATAACCCAGCGGACGGCAAATGAGCAGTTCTTC.

This rearrangement joins TRBV3-1 to TRBJ2-7, with 7 bases that match TRBD1. Trimming removed 4 bases from V and 4 bases from J; junction bases left unmatched: 10. The CDR3 spans 15 residues. CDR1 is LGHDT and CDR2 is YNNKEL in the germline V gene (reference sequence). The CDR3: CASSPRRDRVYEQYF. The CDR3 nucleotides are TGTGCCAGCAGCCCGCGCCGGGACAGAGTATACGAGCAGTACTTC.

The rearrangement joins TRBV9 to TRBJ2-5; no clear D gene. CDR3 size: 14 residues. Germline CDR1 and CDR2: SGDLS and YYNGEE. Trimming cost V 4 bases and J 5 bases, with 15 bases left between them. The CDR3 region is CASSLRQGSETQYF. The CDR3 DNA is TGTGCCAGCAGCTTGAGGCAAGGATCGGAGACCCAGTACTTC.

The rearrangement links TRBV29-1 to TRBJ1-2, with unresolved D. The CDR3 has 12 amino acids. The germline CDR1 and CDR2 sequences are SQVTM and ANQGSEA. V lost 7 bases and J lost 5, with 14 bases in between. The CDR3 sequence is CSARGGEYGYTF. The CDR3 nucleotides read TGCAGCGCACGGGGAGGAGAATATGGCTACACCTTC.

This chain joins TRBV29-1 and TRBJ2-7; tentatively, D is TRBD1 or TRBD2 (6 bases each). In germline, CDR1 is SQVTM, CDR2 ANQGSEA. The CDR3 extends over 14 amino acids. V was pared by 1 base and J by 5 bases, with 15 bases between. In DNA, the CDR3 is TGCAGCGTTGAAGCGAGTAGGGGGAGGAACGAGCAGTACTTC. This gives the protein CSVEASRGRNEQYF.

This clonotype has a single count. The chain combines TRBV7-8 with TRBJ2-1; maybe TRBD2 (6 bases). This CDR3 region has 15 residues. The germline V gene encodes CDR1 SGHVS and CDR2 FQNEAQ. Trimming shortened V by 2 bases and J by 8 bases, and 16 bases separated the two germline ends. Here the CDR3 DNA reads TGTGCCAGCAGCTTAATTAGGGGAGGTATCGATGAGCAGTTCTTC. As protein: CASSLIRGGIDEQFF.

J is TRBJ2-3 and V is TRBV29-1; D remains unclear. Trimming shortened V by 5 bases and J by 2 bases, and 5 bases separated the two germline ends. CDR1 and CDR2 from the germline V gene are SQVTM and ANQGSEA. This CDR3 region has 11 residues. Written as DNA, the CDR3 is TGCAGCGTTCTGATCACAGATACGCAGTATTTT. It encodes CSVLITDTQYF.

The chain combines TRBV7-9 with TRBJ1-6; a possible D gene is TRBD1 (5 bases). The ends were cut back, 7 bases at V and 7 bases at J, with 11 bases in the middle. Germline-derived CDR1 and CDR2 are SEHNR and FQNEAQ (reference sequence). The CDR3 totals 13 residues. CDR3 in amino acids: CASIDSQNSPLHF. CDR3 DNA: TGTGCCAGCATTGACAGTCAAAATTCACCCCTCCACTTT.

The chain employs TRBV9 and TRBJ2-3, with TRBD2 identical over 10 bases. The CDR3 length is 17 residues. From germline, CDR1 is SGDLS and CDR2 YYNGEE. The V and J ends lost 0 bases and 6 bases, in that order; junction bases with no gene match: 10. The chain's CDR3 is CASSVVPQAGGRDTQYF. DNA of the CDR3: TGTGCCAGCAGCGTAGTCCCCCAAGCGGGGGGGCGGGATACGCAGTATTTT.

This clonotype was seen once. V and J are TRBV30 and TRBJ2-1; D may be TRBD2 (5 bases). This CDR3 has 13 residues. Germline CDR1 is GTSNPN and CDR2 is SVGIG (reference sequence). V lost 2 bases to trimming and J lost 2 bases, with 7 bases between them. The CDR3 DNA sequence: TGTGCCTGGAGTACGGGGACCTACAATGAGCAGTTCTTC. It translates to CAWSTGTYNEQFF.

The gene calls are TRBV29-1 and TRBJ2-1, with D perhaps matching TRBD1 (7 bases). There are 16 residues in the CDR3. Per germline, CDR1 SQVTM and CDR2 ANQGSEA. The V and J ends lost 1 base and 0 bases respectively, with 13 bases between them. In DNA, the CDR3 is TGCAGCGTTGAAGGATATCAGGGGGGCTCCTACAATGAGCAGTTCTTC. Amino acid sequence: CSVEGYQGGSYNEQFF.

The gene calls are TRBV20-1 and TRBJ2-3; a weak D match, TRBD2 (5 bases). With 5 bases removed from V and 4 bases from J, the gap between germline ends came to 13 bases. The germline CDR1 and CDR2 sequences are DFQATT and SNEGSKA (reference sequence). The CDR3 covers 13 residues. The CDR3 sequence is CSALDFLADTQYF. In DNA form, the CDR3 reads TGCAGTGCTTTGGACTTTCTTGCAGATACGCAGTATTTT.

The CDR3, as DNA: TGTGCCAGCAGGACTACCTATGGCTACACCTTC. It yields the protein CASRTTYGYTF. J is TRBJ1-2 and V is TRBV2; the D is unclear. V was shortened by 6 bases and J by 4 bases, with 6 bases between the two germline ends. The germline V gene has CDR1 SNHLY and CDR2 FYNNEI. The CDR3 covers 11 residues.